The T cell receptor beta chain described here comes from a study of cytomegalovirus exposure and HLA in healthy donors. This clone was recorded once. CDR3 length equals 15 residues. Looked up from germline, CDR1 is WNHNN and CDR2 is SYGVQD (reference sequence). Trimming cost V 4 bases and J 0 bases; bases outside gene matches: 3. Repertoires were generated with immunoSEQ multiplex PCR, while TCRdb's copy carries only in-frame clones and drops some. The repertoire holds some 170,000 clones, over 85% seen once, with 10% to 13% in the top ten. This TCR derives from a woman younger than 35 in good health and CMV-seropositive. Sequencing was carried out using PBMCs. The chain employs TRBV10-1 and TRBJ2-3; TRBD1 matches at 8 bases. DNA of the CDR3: TGCGCCAGCAGTGTGGGACAGGCTAGCACAGATACGCAGTATTTT. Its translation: CASSVGQASTDTQYF.